The 28 T cell receptor beta chains in this list originate from one sample, sequenced in a study of blood T cell repertoires in COVID-19. The assay was immunoSEQ multiplex PCR, and TCRdb's table has in-frame clones only and misses some. The sample lists 220,000 or so clones; under 90% were seen once. Sample: PBMCs or T cells enriched from blood (not recorded which). The receptors shown here come from a woman aged 60-75 years who had recovered from COVID-19.

This clone was detected only once. The chain recombines TRBV5-1 with TRBJ2-2, with 7 bases lining up with TRBD1. Germline CDR1 is SGHRS and CDR2 is YFSETQ. The length of the CDR3 is 16 residues. Germline trimming cut 4 bases from V and 4 bases from J; bases unmatched to any gene: 10. Here the CDR3 reads CASSLIPGQTTGELFF. The CDR3 DNA reads TGCGCCAGCAGCCTTATTCCGGGACAGACCACCGGGGAGCTGTTTTTT.

This chain links TRBV4-1 with TRBJ1-4; 7 bases agree with TRBD1. The CDR3 runs 16 residues. The trim removed 1 base at V and 0 bases at J, leaving 2 bases unmatched. Germline V lookup: CDR1 MGHRA, CDR2 YSYEKL. The CDR3 reads CASSQGQGATNEKLFF. The CDR3 coding sequence is TGCGCCAGCAGCCAAGGACAGGGAGCAACTAATGAAAAACTGTTTTTT.

The J gene is TRBJ2-1, the V gene TRBV4-1, with 10 bases lining up with TRBD2. J was trimmed by 7 bases and V by 5 bases; bases with no gene match: 8. CDR3 size: 15 residues. Germline V gene lookup returns CDR1 MGHRA and CDR2 YSYEKL. The DNA for the CDR3 is TGCGCCAGCAGCTTCGCTAGCGGGGGATTAAATGAGCAGTTCTTC. Translated: CASSFASGGLNEQFF.

In DNA, the CDR3 is TGTGCCAGCAGTTATCAGACAGGGGGCGGCTACGAGCAGTACTTC. Protein sequence: CASSYQTGGGYEQYF. This chain links TRBV6-5 with TRBJ2-7; 10 nucleotides line up with TRBD1. Germline lookup yields CDR1 MNHEY and CDR2 SVGAGI. The CDR3 loop spans 15 amino acids. V shed 3 bases and J 3 bases; nucleotides not matched to a gene: 5.

A few counts support this clone. The chain uses TRBV5-5 and TRBJ2-1; TRBD1 aligns across 7 bases. The CDR3 spans 15 residues. The J segment lost 4 bases and the V segment lost 2 bases, leaving 6 bases of the junction unmatched. Germline V gene sequence: CDR1 SGHKS, CDR2 YYEKEE (reference sequence). The CDR3 DNA reads TGTGCCAGCAGCTTCGGGGACAGAGTTTACAATGAGCAGTTCTTC. Protein sequence: CASSFGDRVYNEQFF. The full variable domain, with the rest looked up from reference TRBV5-5 and TRBJ2-1, is DAGVTQSPTHLIKTRGQQVTLRCSPISGHKSVSWYQQVLGQGPQFIFQYYEKEERGRGNFPDRFSARQFPNYSSELNVNALLLGDSALYLCASSFGDRVYNEQFFGPGTRLTVL.

In this sample, this clone turned up once. The chain joins TRBV5-3 to TRBJ1-5, with TRBD1 matching over 11 bases. TRBV5-3 has ORF status, its function being uncertain. J was trimmed by 7 bases and V by 4 bases; bases with no gene match: 13. The CDR3 consists of 17 residues. The CDR3 sequence: CARSPEGQGVSEQPQHF. DNA of the CDR3: TGTGCCAGAAGCCCCGAGGGACAGGGGGTGTCGGAACAGCCCCAGCATTTT.

V is TRBV19 and J is TRBJ1-5; D call uncertain. Germline V CDR1 and CDR2: LNHDA, SQIVND (reference sequence). The CDR3 sequence is 14 residues long. V was trimmed by 5 bases and J by 3 bases, leaving 11 bases between them. The CDR3 bases are TGTGCCAGTAGTGGAGGGCAGCTCAATCAGCCCCAGCATTTT. It codes for CASSGGQLNQPQHF.

This chain joins TRBV4-2 and TRBJ1-1, with TRBD1 as a possible D gene (5 bases). Germline V gives CDR1 LGHNA, CDR2 YNFKEQ. The CDR3 has 16 residues. With 1 base removed from V and 0 bases from J, the gap between germline ends came to 12 bases. CDR3 region: CASSQVVGHLNTEAFF. In nucleotides, the CDR3 is TGTGCCAGCAGCCAAGTCGTCGGACACCTGAACACTGAAGCTTTCTTT.

The rearrangement links TRBV14 to TRBJ2-7; the D is unclear. The CDR3 runs to 12 residues. Germline CDR1 reads SGHDN; CDR2 reads FVKESK. The V end was cut by 0 bases, the J end by 3 bases, with 3 bases between. In DNA, the CDR3 is TGTGCCAGCAGCCAAGACCGCTACGAGCAGTACTTC. Its protein product is CASSQDRYEQYF.

Only one count was recorded for this clone. The chain couples TRBV7-2 to TRBJ1-1, with a tentative D call TRBD1 (6 bases). V was shortened by 3 bases and J by 1 base, with 9 bases between the two germline ends. CDR1 and CDR2 (germline): SGHTA, FQGNSA. The CDR3 runs to 14 residues. This CDR3 reads CASSFAGANTEAFF. The CDR3 DNA follows: TGTGCCAGCAGCTTTGCAGGGGCGAACACTGAAGCTTTCTTT.

The chain has TRBV6-2 or TRBV6-3 and TRBJ1-1, with D uncertain. Trimming left V 4 bases short and J 1 base short, with 7 bases between. Per germline, CDR1 MNHEY and CDR2 SVGEGT. CDR3 size: 13 residues. CDR3 in DNA: TGTGCCAGCAGTTCTTACAAGAACACTGAAGCTTTCTTT. Translating it yields CASSSYKNTEAFF.

This clone was counted between two and nine times. The chain uses TRBV27 and TRBJ2-6; TRBD1 matches 7 bases. J gave up 2 bases and V 5 bases, and 6 bases lay outside the gene matches. Germline CDR1 MNHEY, CDR2 SMNVEV (reference sequence). The CDR3 contains 16 residues. CDR3 sequence (DNA): TGTGCCAGCAGTGTGGACAGGTTCCCTGGGGCCAACGTCCTGACTTTC. This encodes CASSVDRFPGANVLTF. The whole variable domain, filled in from reference TRBV27 and TRBJ2-6, reads EAQVTQNPRYLITVTGKKLTVTCSQNMNHEYMSWYRQDPGLGLRQIYYSMNVEVTDKGDVPEGYKVSRKEKRNFPLILESPSPNQTSLYFCASSVDRFPGANVLTFGAGSRLTVL.

V usage is TRBV7-3 and J usage is TRBJ1-1; no reliable D call. Germline CDR1 reads SGHTA; CDR2 reads FQGTGA. The CDR3 is 16 amino acids. Trimming cost V 0 bases and J 5 bases, with 16 bases left between them. The chain's CDR3 is CASSLTTLPSGTEAFF. The CDR3 nucleotides read TGTGCCAGCAGCTTAACAACACTCCCATCGGGGACTGAAGCTTTCTTT.

V gene TRBV29-1 combines with J gene TRBJ1-2, with 8 positions matching TRBD1. The CDR3 covers 11 residues. Germline V CDR1 and CDR2: SQVTM, ANQGSEA. The CDR3 is CNIRDRNGYTF. DNA for the CDR3: TGCAACATCCGGGACAGGAATGGCTACACCTTC.

V usage is TRBV6-5 and J usage is TRBJ1-3; 7 bases agree with TRBD1. The CDR3 consists of 16 residues. V dropped 0 bases and J dropped 4; count of bases not matched to a gene: 6. Germline values: CDR1 MNHEY, CDR2 SVGAGI. DNA of the CDR3: TGTGCCAGCAGTTACTCAGGGGGCTGGAGAGGAAACACCATATATTTT. It is translated as CASSYSGGWRGNTIYF.

The chain links TRBV2 to TRBJ1-1; D remains unclear. The CDR3 sequence is 14 residues long. The V gene lost 6 bases and the J gene lost 0 bases, with 11 bases spanning the gap. Germline assignment: CDR1 SNHLY and CDR2 FYNNEI. CDR3 nucleotide sequence: TGTGCCAGCAGCCAACAGCAGCTGAACACTGAAGCTTTCTTT. It yields the protein CASSQQQLNTEAFF.

The rearrangement links TRBV25-1 to TRBJ2-7, with TRBD1 matching over 10 bases. In germline, CDR1 is MGHDK, CDR2 SYGVNS. CDR3 size: 15 residues. V gave up 1 base and J gave up 3 bases; unmatched junction bases: 3. The CDR3 spells CASSESGTGDYEQYF. Here the CDR3 DNA reads TGTGCCAGCAGTGAATCGGGGACAGGGGACTACGAGCAGTACTTC.

The table lists this clone with a few counts. The V gene is TRBV3-1 (or the pseudogene TRBV3-2), the J gene TRBJ2-1; tentative D call: TRBD1 (6 bases). The germline V gene has CDR1 LGHDT and CDR2 YNNKEL (reference sequence). V was trimmed by 6 bases and J by 7 bases, leaving 22 bases between them. There are 16 residues in the CDR3. The CDR3, as DNA: TGTGCCAGCAGTCCAACACCTTCTACAGGGATGAATGAGCAGTTCTTC. It yields the protein CASSPTPSTGMNEQFF.

V is TRBV19 and J is TRBJ1-2; 10 bases fit TRBD1. CDR3 length: 16 amino acids. V was clipped by 6 bases and J by 5 bases; unmatched bases: 12. In germline, CDR1 is LNHDA, CDR2 SQIVND (reference sequence). CDR3: CASSDTTGTGVYGYTF. CDR3 coding DNA: TGTGCCAGTAGCGACACCACCGGGACAGGGGTTTATGGCTACACCTTC.

The chain joins TRBV18 to TRBJ2-7, with 7 bases aligning to TRBD1. This CDR3 region has 14 residues. Germline lookup yields CDR1 KGHSH and CDR2 LQKENI. V lost 6 bases and J lost 0; bases outside the gene matches: 5. The CDR3 DNA reads TGTGCCAGCTCCACAGGGGCCCCCTCCTACGAGCAGTACTTC. Its translation: CASSTGAPSYEQYF.

The count of this clone is one. In the same sample, other DNA sequences code for this CDR3. This chain uses TRBV18 with TRBJ1-1; no firm D call. CDR1 and CDR2 from the germline V gene are KGHSH and LQKENI. The ends were cut back, 3 bases at V and 1 base at J, with 6 bases in the middle. The CDR3 contains 13 residues. The CDR3 DNA reads as TGTGCCAGCTCACCTTCGGGGAACACTGAAGCTTTCTTT. This codes for CASSPSGNTEAFF.

The chain has TRBV5-1 and TRBJ1-3, with D possibly matching TRBD1 (6 bases). Germline V CDR1 and CDR2: SGHRS, YFSETQ. The CDR3 length is 16 residues. V lost 2 bases and J 0 bases, leaving 12 bases between the germline ends. The CDR3 DNA sequence: TGCGCCAGCAGCTTCTCAGGGGCCAACTCTGGAAACACCATATATTTT. Protein sequence: CASSFSGANSGNTIYF.

V usage is TRBV27 and J usage is TRBJ2-5; 9 bases line up with TRBD2. After removal of 2 bases from V and 5 bases from J, the junction contained 6 bases not matched to a gene. The CDR3 has 15 amino acids. The germline V gene encodes CDR1 MNHEY and CDR2 SMNVEV (reference sequence). Here the CDR3 DNA reads TGTGCCAGCAGTTTAAGGCGGGGGGGGCAGGAGACCCAGTACTTC. It encodes CASSLRRGGQETQYF.

This chain links TRBV7-3 with TRBJ2-3; D might be TRBD2 (6 bases). Deletions cut 5 bases from V and 4 bases from J, with 19 bases between. Germline CDR1 SGHTA, CDR2 FQGTGA. CDR3 size: 16 residues. As DNA, the CDR3 is TGTGCCAGCAGCCTCGGGGGTCAATCCATTCCAGATACGCAGTATTTT. It specifies CASSLGGQSIPDTQYF.

The chain carries TRBV11-2 and TRBJ2-5; 9 nucleotides align to TRBD1. The V and J ends lost 3 bases and 5 bases, in that order; junction bases with no gene match: 7. The CDR3 is 15 residues long. Germline V CDR1 and CDR2: SGHAT, FQNNGV. This chain's CDR3 is CASSFDRGMGETQYF. The CDR3 coding sequence is TGTGCCAGCAGCTTTGACAGGGGGATGGGGGAGACCCAGTACTTC.

CDR3 nucleotides: TGTGCCAGCAGCCGGGGGACTAGCGGGGGGTACACAGATACGCAGTATTTT. Amino acids: CASSRGTSGGYTDTQYF. The chain joins TRBV7-9 to TRBJ2-3; 15 bases map to TRBD2. The CDR3 spans 17 residues. The V gene's germline CDR1 is SEHNR and CDR2 FQNEAQ (reference sequence). V shed 5 bases and J 2 bases; nucleotides not matched to a gene: 5.

The CDR3 sequence is CASSSSGNVGTEAFF. In nucleotides, the CDR3 is TGTGCCAGCAGCTCTTCAGGGAACGTCGGCACTGAAGCTTTCTTT. V is TRBV7-3 and J is TRBJ1-1; weak D call: TRBD1 (5 bases). The ends were cut back, 4 bases at V and 4 bases at J, with 16 bases in the middle. Germline-derived CDR1 and CDR2 are SGHTA and FQGTGA. This CDR3 is 15 amino acids long.

This chain joins TRBV3-1 (or the pseudogene TRBV3-2) and TRBJ2-1; 9 nucleotides match TRBD2. J was trimmed by 8 bases and V by 0 bases; bases with no gene match: 5. Germline CDR1 reads LGHDT; CDR2 reads YNNKEL (reference sequence). The CDR3 sequence is 15 residues long. The CDR3 loop is CASSQEAGGSDEQFF. CDR3 coding DNA: TGTGCCAGCAGCCAAGAAGCGGGAGGATCCGATGAGCAGTTCTTC.